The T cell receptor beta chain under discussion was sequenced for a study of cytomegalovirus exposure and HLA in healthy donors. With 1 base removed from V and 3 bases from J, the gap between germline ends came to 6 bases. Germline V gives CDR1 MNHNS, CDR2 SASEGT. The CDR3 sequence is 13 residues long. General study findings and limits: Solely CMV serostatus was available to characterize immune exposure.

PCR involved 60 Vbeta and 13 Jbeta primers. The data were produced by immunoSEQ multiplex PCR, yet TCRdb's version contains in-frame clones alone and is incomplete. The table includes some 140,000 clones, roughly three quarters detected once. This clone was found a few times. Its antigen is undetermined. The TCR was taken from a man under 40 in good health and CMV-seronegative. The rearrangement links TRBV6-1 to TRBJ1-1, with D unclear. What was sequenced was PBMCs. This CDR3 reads CASSEGPHTEAFF. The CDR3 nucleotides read TGTGCCAGCAGTGAAGGGCCCCACACTGAAGCTTTCTTT.